A selection of T cell receptor beta chains follows, all from one sample in a study of blood T cell repertoires in COVID-19. Produced via immunoSEQ multiplex PCR; TCRdb's table is partial and in-frame only. The repertoire holds approximately 260,000 clones, with roughly 84% as singletons. Sequenced: peripheral blood. All receptors come from a human donor in a cohort sampled during active COVID-19. Each CDR3 is given with its conserved first and last residue. A D gene is named only where the DNA matches it firmly. Not every row has a clone size; where given, it reads once, few, many or a size class.

clone_size	d_call	j_call	cdr3_length	v_call	cdr3_nt	cdr3_aa
few	TRBD1	TRBJ1-4	15	TRBV3-1/TRBV3-2	TGTGCCAGCACCCAGCTCGGGACAGGGGATGAAAAACTGTTTTTT	CASTQLGTGDEKLFF
.	TRBD1	TRBJ1-4	14	TRBV4-2	TGTGCCAGCAGCCAAACAGGGGGCTATGAAAAACTGTTTTTT	CASSQTGGYEKLFF
.	.	TRBJ2-1	14	TRBV28	TGTGCCAGCAGTCTCCAGTTGTTCTACAATGAGCAGTTCTTC	CASSLQLFYNEQFF
.	.	TRBJ1-6	21	TRBV3-1/TRBV3-2	TGTGCCAGCAGCCAAGTTTTTGAGTTGATAGGGGATGTCTCCTATAATTCACCCCTCCACTTT	CASSQVFELIGDVSYNSPLHF
.	.	TRBJ1-3	14	TRBV6-5	TGTGCCAGCAGTTTATACTCCTCTGGAAACACCATATATTTT	CASSLYSSGNTIYF
.	TRBD1	TRBJ2-3	15	TRBV24-1	TGTGCCACCAGTCATGGGACAGGGTGGGAAGATACGCAGTATTTT	CATSHGTGWEDTQYF
.	TRBD1	TRBJ2-1	15	TRBV7-9	TGTGCCAGCAGCCCAAGCCCCACAGGGGGTTATGAGCAGTTCTTC	CASSPSPTGGYEQFF
.	.	TRBJ1-4	15	TRBV7-8	TGTGCCAGCAGCGCCACAGGGATATCTAATGAAAAACTGTTTTTT	CASSATGISNEKLFF
.	.	TRBJ1-1	13	TRBV28	TGTGCCAGCACGGACAGCCGAAACACTGAAGCTTTCTTT	CASTDSRNTEAFF
.	TRBD1	TRBJ2-5	16	TRBV19	TGTGCCAGCCAGTCCTCCGGGACAGGGACCCAAGAGACCCAGTACTTC	CASQSSGTGTQETQYF
.	TRBD1	TRBJ1-5	14	TRBV19	TGTGCCAGTAGTCAGACAGGGGGCAATCAGCCCCAGCATTTT	CASSQTGGNQPQHF
.	TRBD1	TRBJ1-1	15	TRBV5-1	TGCGCCAGCAGCTTGGATTCAGGGGGCTTCACTGAAGCTTTCTTT	CASSLDSGGFTEAFF
once	.	TRBJ1-3	15	TRBV11-2	TGTGCCAGCAGCCGAACCACAGGGTCTGGAAACACCATATATTTT	CASSRTTGSGNTIYF
.	.	TRBJ2-1	16	TRBV11-3	TGTGCCAGCAGCTTAGATCTCCAGTCCCGGGGGAATGAGCAGTTCTTC	CASSLDLQSRGNEQFF
.	TRBD1	TRBJ1-2	14	TRBV6-5	TGTGCCAGCAGGGGGACAGGTCCTAACTATGGCTACACCTTC	CASRGTGPNYGYTF
.	TRBD1	TRBJ1-2	14	TRBV24-1	TGTGCCACCAGAGGACAGGGGACGAACTATGGCTACACCTTC	CATRGQGTNYGYTF
.	.	TRBJ2-2	16	TRBV5-8	TGTGCCAGCCGGGTTAGGAGAGGGACACTCACCGGGGAGCTGTTTTTT	CASRVRRGTLTGELFF
.	.	TRBJ2-1	16	TRBV5-6	TGTGCCAGCAGCGCCCCGAGCGGACTCTCCTACAATGAGCAGTTCTTC	CASSAPSGLSYNEQFF
.	TRBD1	TRBJ2-5	17	TRBV24-1	TGTGCCACCAGTGCCATCAGGGCGGGACAGGTTCGGGAGACCCAGTACTTC	CATSAIRAGQVRETQYF
.	.	TRBJ1-2	12	TRBV29-1	TGCAGCGTTCACAGCTTCAACTATGGCTACACCTTC	CSVHSFNYGYTF
.	TRBD2	TRBJ2-7	16	TRBV7-9	TGTGCCAGCAGCGCGACGGAGAGCGGGAGTGCCTTCTGGCAGTACTTC	CASSATESGSAFWQYF
.	TRBD1	TRBJ2-3	15	TRBV4-1	TGCGCCAGCAGCCAAGGGCCAGGGGGAGCGGATACGCAGTATTTT	CASSQGPGGADTQYF
once	.	TRBJ1-1	14	TRBV4-1	TGCGCCAGCAGCCAAGACCAGGGGAACACTGAAGCTTTCTTT	CASSQDQGNTEAFF
few	TRBD1	TRBJ1-1	13	TRBV6-6	TGTGCCAGCAGTAGGAGACAGGGGACTGAAGCTTTCTTT	CASSRRQGTEAFF
.	TRBD2	TRBJ2-1	15	TRBV9	TGTGCCAGCAGCGTCCGGACTAGAGGCTCCGCCGAGCAGTTCTTC	CASSVRTRGSAEQFF
.	TRBD1	TRBJ1-4	15	TRBV16	TGTGCCAGCAGCCAAAGGACAGGATCTAATGAAAAACTGTTTTTT	CASSQRTGSNEKLFF
.	.	TRBJ2-5	14	TRBV5-4	TGTGCCAGCAGCTTGGTGAGCAGGCAAGAGACCCAGTACTTC	CASSLVSRQETQYF
.	TRBD1	TRBJ1-5	15	TRBV2	TGTGCCAGCAGTGATGACAGGGTGAGCAATCAGCCCCAGCATTTT	CASSDDRVSNQPQHF
.	TRBD1	TRBJ2-1	13	TRBV10-3	TGTGCCATCAGCGAGGACAGGGGGCATGAGCAGTTCTTC	CAISEDRGHEQFF
.	TRBD1	TRBJ2-7	15	TRBV28	TGTGCCAGCAGTCCCGGTGGGACAGGGGGCTACGAGCAGTACTTC	CASSPGGTGGYEQYF
.	.	TRBJ2-7	13	TRBV2	TGTGCCAGCAGGACAGAGACTTCCTACGAGCAGTACTTC	CASRTETSYEQYF
.	.	TRBJ2-5	14	TRBV7-2	TGTGCCAGCAGCTTATCTCCTAGACAAGAGACCCAGTACTTC	CASSLSPRQETQYF
.	TRBD1	TRBJ1-5	14	TRBV18	TGTGCCAGCTCACCAAGACAGGGTTGGCAGCCCCAGCATTTT	CASSPRQGWQPQHF
.	TRBD2	TRBJ2-2	17	TRBV14	TGTGCCAGCAGCCAAGATCGAGGGAGGGCCGGCACCGGGGAGCTGTTTTTT	CASSQDRGRAGTGELFF
.	TRBD2	TRBJ2-3	18	TRBV18	TGTGCCAGCTCGCAAAGACTAGCGGGGTCTTTTCCCACAGATACGCAGTATTTT	CASSQRLAGSFPTDTQYF
.	TRBD1	TRBJ1-1	16	TRBV2	TGTGCCAGCAGTGAACTAGGGACAGGGCTTCTACGGCGAGCTTTCTTT	CASSELGTGLLRRAFF
.	TRBD2	TRBJ2-1	16	TRBV4-2	TGTGCCAGCAGCCGCGGACTAGCGGGCCTAGACAATGAGCAGTTCTTC	CASSRGLAGLDNEQFF
.	.	TRBJ2-5	12	TRBV2	TGTGCCAGCAGAGTCACCACTGAGACCCAGTACTTC	CASRVTTETQYF
.	TRBD1	TRBJ2-6	17	TRBV5-1	TGCGCCAGCAGCCTAGGGACAGGTAATCGTGGGGCCAACGTCCTGACTTTC	CASSLGTGNRGANVLTF
.	.	TRBJ2-1	16	TRBV5-5	TGTGCCAGCAGCCCGCCCCCGATCTACTCCTACAATGAGCAGTTCTTC	CASSPPPIYSYNEQFF
many	.	TRBJ1-2	13	TRBV3-1/TRBV3-2	TGTGCCAGCAGCCTCGGTGGAGACTATGGCTACACCTTC	CASSLGGDYGYTF
.	.	TRBJ2-7	13	TRBV5-4	TGTGCCAGCAGCTATTCCTCGACTGATGAGCAGTACTTC	CASSYSSTDEQYF